One and the same sample provided the 16 T cell receptor beta chains below, sequenced in a study of molecular identifiers for immune sequencing clone quantification. TCRdb passed the PCR reads through MiXCR, listing each CDR3 protein once. Here the sample spans fewer than 350,000 distinct CDR3 sequences, 20% to 25% being singletons. Source material: naive CD8+ T cells from blood, with Jurkat cell RNA spiked in. Subset noted: FACS-sorted CD8+CD4-CCR7+CD45RA+ naive T cells. These TCRs come from a human donor in good health. Some libraries in this study had Jurkat cell RNA spiked in.

Of note for this clonotype: A much larger clone sits a single nucleotide away, making a read error possible. The CDR3 sequence: CASSLRGSGTGELVF. Here the CDR3 DNA reads TGTGCCAGCAGTTTAAGGGGTTCGGGCACCGGGGAGCTGGTTTTT. The rearrangement links TRBV28 to TRBJ2-2, with D tentatively TRBD1 or TRBD2 (5 bases each). CDR1 and CDR2 (germline): MDHEN, SYDVKM. CDR3 length: 15 residues.

The gene calls are TRBV20-1 and TRBJ2-7; a weak D match, TRBD2 (5 bases). Germline V lookup: CDR1 DFQATT, CDR2 SNEGSKA (reference sequence). V lost 6 bases to trimming and J lost 3 bases, with 15 bases between them. This CDR3 region has 13 residues. The CDR3 nucleotides read TGCAGTGCCGCACCGGACTTCTTCTACGAGCAGTACTTC. The encoded protein is CSAAPDFFYEQYF.

This clonotype was counted only a few times. The chain is built from TRBV13 and TRBJ2-7; a possible D gene is TRBD1 (5 bases). The germline V gene encodes CDR1 PRHDT and CDR2 FYEKMQ (reference sequence). The CDR3 length is 16 residues. V was pared by 3 bases and J by 7 bases, with 22 bases between. In nucleotides, the CDR3 is TGTGCCAGCAGCTTTTCCGGTACAGGATTCGATGCGGAGCAGTACTTC. Translated, it gives CASSFSGTGFDAEQYF.

A word on this clonotype: Being one base from a much bigger clone, this may be a read error. The CDR3 DNA sequence: TGTGCCAGTAATCTGGATGGGGTTTTTCAGCCCCAGCATTTT. Protein: CASNLDGVFQPQHF. The chain recombines TRBV19 with TRBJ1-5; D remains unclear. The CDR3 consists of 14 residues. Looked up from germline, CDR1 is LNHDA and CDR2 is SQIVND (reference sequence). The V end was cut by 7 bases, the J end by 6 bases, with 16 bases between.

As concerns this clonotype: Given a much more abundant clone one base away, this may be a read error. The rearrangement joins TRBV30 to TRBJ1-1, with D unresolved. This CDR3 comprises 13 residues. CDR1 is GTSNPN, CDR2 SVGIG, per germline (reference sequence). The CDR3 DNA reads as TGTGCCTGGAGTGTACATAGGAACACTGAAGCTCTCTTT. Translation gives CAWSVHRNTEALF.

This clonotype was seen a few times. This may come from a read error, since a much larger clone is one base off. The chain couples TRBV23-1 to TRBJ1-2; D may be TRBD1 (5 bases). TRBV23-1 is classed as an ORF, of uncertain function. The CDR3 runs 14 residues. CDR3 nucleotides: TGCGCCAGCAGTCCCTGGGACGGACACTATGGCTGCACCTTC. Its protein is CASSPWDGHYGCTF.

This clonotype showed up many times. V is TRBV28 and J is TRBJ2-4; 10 bases are shared with TRBD1. The V and J ends lost 3 bases and 2 bases, in that order; junction bases with no gene match: 19. The CDR3 has 21 residues. Germline V lookup: CDR1 MDHEN, CDR2 SYDVKM. The CDR3 DNA is TGTGCCAGCAGTTTTGTGACGACAGGGGGCGGAGAGGCTTTTTCCAAAAACATTCAGTACTTC. Residues: CASSFVTTGGGEAFSKNIQYF.

This clonotype has ten or more counts. The chain joins TRBV6-1 to TRBJ2-7; 7 nucleotides align to TRBD1. The CDR3 totals 12 residues. Looked up from germline, CDR1 is MNHNS and CDR2 is SASEGT. J was trimmed by 0 bases and V by 10 bases; bases with no gene match: 3. CDR3 DNA: TGTGCCACAGACAGGGACTCCTACGAGCAGTACTTC. Protein sequence: CATDRDSYEQYF.

This sequence joins TRBV4-1 and TRBJ1-1; 10 bases are shared with TRBD1. V shed 5 bases, J shed 7 bases, and the junction held 4 bases outside the gene matches. The CDR3 has 13 amino acids. Per the germline V gene, CDR1 is MGHRA and CDR2 is YSYEKL. CDR3 coding DNA: TGCGCCAGCAGCATAGGACAGGGGGTTGAAGCTTTCTTT. Its translation is CASSIGQGVEAFF.

The chain is built from TRBV12-3 or TRBV12-4 and TRBJ2-5; a possible D gene is TRBD2 (6 bases). The CDR3 totals 14 residues. Trimming removed 5 bases from V and 2 bases from J, with 12 bases in between. CDR3 sequence (DNA): TGTGCCAGCAGTGGAGGGACTGCTCAAGAGACCCAGTACTTC. Protein sequence: CASSGGTAQETQYF.

Points on this clonotype: Possible read error: a much larger clone is one base away. The gene calls are TRBV7-6 and TRBJ2-5, with a possible D match to TRBD2 (5 bases). This CDR3 contains 15 residues. CDR1 and CDR2 (germline): SGHVS, FNYEAQ. The CDR3 bases are TGTGCCAGCAGCGAAGGACTGAGCGTTTTAGAGACCCGGTACTTC. Amino acids: CASSEGLSVLETRYF.

This clonotype has a single count. This may stem from a read error, because a much larger clone lies one nucleotide away. This chain joins TRBV27 and TRBJ1-5; D possibly corresponds to TRBD1 (5 bases). V was cut by 2 bases and J by 6 bases, with 14 bases left in between. Per germline, CDR1 MNHEY and CDR2 SMNVEV (reference sequence). This CDR3 has 15 amino acids. The CDR3 protein is CASSLGMQGSQPQHF. The CDR3 bases are TGTGCCAGCAGTTTAGGGATGCAGGGCAGTCAGCCCCAGCATTTT.

A word on this clonotype: Germline is not matched at one junction end, which may reflect a read error. V and J are TRBV13 and TRBJ1-2, with a weak D call TRBD1 (6 bases). The CDR3 is 15 amino acids. In germline, CDR1 is PRHDT, CDR2 FYEKMQ (reference sequence). In DNA form, the CDR3 reads TGTGCCACCCCCCCACCTCCCAGGGGCTGGGATGGCTACGCCTTC. This sequence encodes CATPPPPRGWDGYAF. Full variable domain (outside the CDR3, taken from reference TRBV13 and TRBJ1-2): AAGVIQSPRHLIKEKRETATLKCYPIPRHDTVYWYQQGPGQDPQFLISFYEKMQSDKGSIPDRFSAQQFSDYHSELNMSSLELGDSALYFCATPPPPRGWDGYAFGSGTRLTVV.

This clonotype appeared many times. This chain connects TRBV12-3 or TRBV12-4 to TRBJ2-7; D not certain. The CDR3 sequence is 15 residues long. The V end lost 2 bases, the J end lost 4 bases, and 15 bases lay between the germline ends. The CDR3 coding sequence is TGTGCCAGCAGTTTAATTCTGGCTGTAGAGTACGAGCAGTACTTC. Residues: CASSLILAVEYEQYF.

The V and J genes are TRBV5-5 and TRBJ1-6; no reliable D call. V lost 2 bases and J 9 bases, leaving 12 bases between the germline ends. The germline V gene has CDR1 SGHKS and CDR2 YYEKEE (reference sequence). The CDR3 runs 14 residues. The CDR3 bases are TGTGCCAGCAGCTTCGAGGACGTTTGTTCACCCCTCCACTTT. This encodes CASSFEDVCSPLHF.

This clonotype was seen only a few times. V usage is TRBV10-3 and J usage is TRBJ2-7; TRBD2 is a possible D gene (5 bases). The CDR3 is 15 amino acids. V was shortened by 7 bases and J by 4 bases, with 20 bases between the two germline ends. Germline V lookup: CDR1 ENHRY, CDR2 SYGVKD. This CDR3 reads CAITLMDLAQYEQYF. The CDR3 DNA reads as TGTGCCATCACCCTTATGGATCTAGCCCAGTACGAGCAGTACTTC.